This is a list of T cell receptor beta chains from one sample in a study of blood T cell repertoires in COVID-19. The protocol was immunoSEQ multiplex PCR, while the TCRdb copy is restricted to in-frame clones and leaves out a portion. Found here are more than 200,000 clones, about four fifths of them singletons; the top ten hold about 7.4%. Sequenced input: peripheral blood. The receptors shown here come from a woman in her 50s with acute or convalescent COVID-19. Both conserved end residues are part of each CDR3. Fields, in order: clone size, J gene, V gene, D gene, CDR3 DNA, CDR3 protein. D genes are given only for firm matches. Clone size, where shown, is once, few, many, or a class for clones that have expanded.

size: NA; J: TRBJ2-3; V: TRBV3-1/TRBV3-2; D: NA; DNA: TGTGCCAGCAGCCAATTGTCCGCGGACTTGTATTTT; CDR3: CASSQLSADLYF
size: NA; J: TRBJ2-2; V: TRBV2; D: TRBD2; DNA: TGTGCCAGCGAGCGGGAGAACACCGGGGAGCTGTTTTTT; CDR3: CASERENTGELFF
size: NA; J: TRBJ2-2; V: TRBV27; D: TRBD2; DNA: TGTGCCAGCAGTTTAACAGCGGGAGGGAACACCGGGGAGCTGTTTTTT; CDR3: CASSLTAGGNTGELFF
size: NA; J: TRBJ2-5; V: TRBV4-1; D: NA; DNA: TGCGCCAGCAGCCAAGTGATCACGAGCGATTCACAAGAGACCCAGTACTTC; CDR3: CASSQVITSDSQETQYF
size: NA; J: TRBJ1-3; V: TRBV3-1/TRBV3-2; D: TRBD1; DNA: TGTGCCAGCAGCTCCGGGACAGGGGGCTCTGGAAACACCATATATTTT; CDR3: CASSSGTGGSGNTIYF
size: NA; J: TRBJ2-3; V: TRBV19; D: NA; DNA: TGTGCCAGTAGCAAAGAGGTGGCGGGCACAGATACGCAGTATTTT; CDR3: CASSKEVAGTDTQYF
size: NA; J: TRBJ1-1; V: TRBV2; D: NA; DNA: TGTGCCAGCAGTGAAGGGGAGGGGAACACTGAAGCTTTCTTT; CDR3: CASSEGEGNTEAFF
size: few; J: TRBJ2-6; V: TRBV19; D: NA; DNA: TGTGCCAGTGGCGGCAGGGCGTCAGGGGCCAACGTCCTGACTTTC; CDR3: CASGGRASGANVLTF
size: NA; J: TRBJ2-3; V: TRBV21-1; D: NA; DNA: TGTGCCAGCAGCAAAGTTGGTGAGGGACAGGGAAGCGCAGATACGCAGTATTTT; CDR3: CASSKVGEGQGSADTQYF
size: NA; J: TRBJ2-1; V: TRBV2; D: TRBD1; DNA: TGTGCCAGCAGACGACAGGGTGCCCATTCCTACAATGAGCAGTTCTTC; CDR3: CASRRQGAHSYNEQFF
size: NA; J: TRBJ2-3; V: TRBV11-3; D: NA; DNA: TGTGCCAGCAGCCCCCCCGGCGGGGATACGCAGTATTTT; CDR3: CASSPPGGDTQYF
size: NA; J: TRBJ2-1; V: TRBV7-8; D: TRBD2; DNA: TGTGCCAGCAGCTTAGCAAGCGGGGTTTACAATGAGCAGTTCTTC; CDR3: CASSLASGVYNEQFF
size: NA; J: TRBJ1-2; V: TRBV30; D: NA; DNA: TGTGCCTCCCGGGAGGGGGTGGACTATGGCTACACCTTC; CDR3: CASREGVDYGYTF
size: NA; J: TRBJ1-2; V: TRBV15; D: TRBD1; DNA: TGTGCCACCAGCAGAGATCGGGCAGGGGGCCGTGGCTACACCTTC; CDR3: CATSRDRAGGRGYTF
size: NA; J: TRBJ2-1; V: TRBV15; D: NA; DNA: TGTGCCACCAGCAGAGATCCCCTAGCCAATCCCCTTCACAATGAGCAGTTCTTC; CDR3: CATSRDPLANPLHNEQFF
size: few; J: TRBJ2-7; V: TRBV30; D: TRBD2; DNA: TGTGCCTGGAGTTCCGCGGGACTAGCATACGAGCAGTACTTC; CDR3: CAWSSAGLAYEQYF
size: NA; J: TRBJ2-7; V: TRBV9; D: TRBD2; DNA: TGTGCCAGCAGCGTAGGGGTAGCGGGCCTCTACGAGCAGTACTTC; CDR3: CASSVGVAGLYEQYF
size: few; J: TRBJ2-5; V: TRBV19; D: TRBD1; DNA: TGTGCCAGTAGTACCACAGGGGAAGAGACCCAGTACTTC; CDR3: CASSTTGEETQYF
size: NA; J: TRBJ2-7; V: TRBV11-2; D: TRBD2; DNA: TGTGCCAGCAGCTTAGATCAGAGCGGGAGGTTGTTC; CDR3: CASSLDQSGRLF
size: NA; J: TRBJ2-2; V: TRBV28; D: TRBD2; DNA: TGTGCCAGCAGTTCGGCTAGCGGGAGGTCCGGGGAGCTGTTTTTT; CDR3: CASSSASGRSGELFF
size: NA; J: TRBJ1-1; V: TRBV19; D: TRBD1; DNA: TGTGCCAGCAAAGGACAGGGGGGAGCAGCTTTCTTT; CDR3: CASKGQGGAAFF
size: NA; J: TRBJ2-5; V: TRBV23-1; D: TRBD1; DNA: TGCGCCAGCAGTCAGCCCCGGGACAGGGGCCGGGAGACCCAGTACTTC; CDR3: CASSQPRDRGRETQYF
size: NA; J: TRBJ1-2; V: TRBV7-3; D: NA; DNA: TGTGCCAGCAGCCCTGGACACTCGGGTGGCTACACCTTC; CDR3: CASSPGHSGGYTF
size: NA; J: TRBJ1-3; V: TRBV6-5; D: TRBD1; DNA: TGTGCCAGCGCGAGGGGGCTGTCTGGAAACACCATATATTTT; CDR3: CASARGLSGNTIYF
size: NA; J: TRBJ2-5; V: TRBV28; D: TRBD2; DNA: TGTGCCAGCAGTTTATCGCGGGGACTAAGTGGGGGGGAGACCCAGTACTTC; CDR3: CASSLSRGLSGGETQYF
size: NA; J: TRBJ1-2; V: TRBV27; D: NA; DNA: TGTGCCAGCAGTGGCCTCACGGCAGGGGTGGATGGCTACACCTTC; CDR3: CASSGLTAGVDGYTF
size: NA; J: TRBJ1-5; V: TRBV2; D: NA; DNA: TGTGCCACAAAACAGGGCCCTAGTCAGCCCCAGCATTTT; CDR3: CATKQGPSQPQHF
size: NA; J: TRBJ1-6; V: TRBV28; D: NA; DNA: TGTGCCAGCAGTAAATTGGAGAAGTCCCTCCACTTT; CDR3: CASSKLEKSLHF
size: few; J: TRBJ1-1; V: TRBV2; D: NA; DNA: TGTGCCAGCAGCCCAGTGGGGGGTGACTACACTGAAGCTTTCTTT; CDR3: CASSPVGGDYTEAFF